This T cell receptor (beta chain) was profiled in a study of blood T cell repertoires in COVID-19. Study information: The study drew acute and convalescent COVID-19 samples from the United States, Italy and Spain. T cells, B-cell-depleted T cells, or PBMCs provided the cDNA or gDNA that served as material.

Germline assignment: CDR1 SNHLY and CDR2 FYNNEI. Trimming removed 4 bases from V and 0 bases from J; junction bases left unmatched: 7. This CDR3 spans 16 amino acids. In the authors' methods: Estimation of nucleated cell counts relied on the amplification of reference gene primers. Assay: immunoSEQ multiplex PCR; the TCRdb copy retains only in-frame clones and omits some. Clone size and the V and J calls come from that table; the DNA yielded D and trimming. The sample lists 67,000 or so clones; around 85% were seen once. This chain uses TRBV2 with TRBJ2-7; 9 nucleotides match TRBD1. The source is a man aged 65 to 79 with acute or convalescent COVID-19. The specimen sequenced was peripheral blood. The CDR3: CASSASGTGLSYEQYF. CDR3 bases: TGTGCCAGCAGTGCTTCCGGGACAGGGCTCTCCTACGAGCAGTACTTC.